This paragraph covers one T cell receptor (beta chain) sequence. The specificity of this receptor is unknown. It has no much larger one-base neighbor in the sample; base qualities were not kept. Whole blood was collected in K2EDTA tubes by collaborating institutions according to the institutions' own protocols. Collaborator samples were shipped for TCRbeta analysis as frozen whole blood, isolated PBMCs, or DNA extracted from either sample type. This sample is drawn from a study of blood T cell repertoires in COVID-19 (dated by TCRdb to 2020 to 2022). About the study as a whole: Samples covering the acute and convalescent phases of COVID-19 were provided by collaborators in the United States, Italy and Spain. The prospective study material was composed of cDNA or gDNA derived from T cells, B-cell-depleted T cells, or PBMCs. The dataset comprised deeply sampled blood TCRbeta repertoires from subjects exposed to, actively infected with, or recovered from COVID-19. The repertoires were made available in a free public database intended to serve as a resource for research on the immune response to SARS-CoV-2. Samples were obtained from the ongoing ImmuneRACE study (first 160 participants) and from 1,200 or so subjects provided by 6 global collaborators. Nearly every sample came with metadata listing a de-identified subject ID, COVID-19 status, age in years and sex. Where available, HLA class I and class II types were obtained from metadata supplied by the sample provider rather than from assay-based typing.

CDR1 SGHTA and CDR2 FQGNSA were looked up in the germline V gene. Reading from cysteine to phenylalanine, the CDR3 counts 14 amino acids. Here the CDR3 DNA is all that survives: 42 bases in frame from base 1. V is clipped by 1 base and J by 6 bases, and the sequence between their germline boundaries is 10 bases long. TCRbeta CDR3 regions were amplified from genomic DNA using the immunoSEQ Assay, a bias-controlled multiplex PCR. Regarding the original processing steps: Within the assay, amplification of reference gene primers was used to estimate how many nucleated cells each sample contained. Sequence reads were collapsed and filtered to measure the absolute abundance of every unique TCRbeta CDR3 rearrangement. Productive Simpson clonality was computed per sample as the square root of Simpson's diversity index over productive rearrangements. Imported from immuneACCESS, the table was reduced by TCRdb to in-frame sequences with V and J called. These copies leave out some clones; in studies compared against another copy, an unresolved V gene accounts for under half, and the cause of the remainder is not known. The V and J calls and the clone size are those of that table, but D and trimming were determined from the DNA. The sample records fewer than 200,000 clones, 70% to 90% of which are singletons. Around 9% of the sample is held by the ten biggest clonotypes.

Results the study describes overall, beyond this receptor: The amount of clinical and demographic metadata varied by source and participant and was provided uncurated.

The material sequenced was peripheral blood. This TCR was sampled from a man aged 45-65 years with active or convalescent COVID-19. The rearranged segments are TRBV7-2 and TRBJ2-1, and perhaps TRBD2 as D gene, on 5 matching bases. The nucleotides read TGTGCCAGCAGCTTAGTCCTTGAGGGCAATGAGCAGTTCTTC. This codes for CASSLVLEGNEQFF.